This TCR beta chain was recovered during a study of blood T cell repertoires in COVID-19. Only in-frame clones appear in the TCRdb table, and some are missing; sequencing was by immunoSEQ multiplex PCR. The sample holds 200,000 to 250,000 clones, roughly 80% seen once. The CDR3 has 13 residues. Germline values: CDR1 MDHEN, CDR2 SYDVKM. Deletions cut 10 bases from V and 5 bases from J, with 17 bases between. The specimen sequenced was peripheral blood. The source is a woman aged 70-85 years with acute or convalescent COVID-19. The rearrangement links TRBV28 to TRBJ1-1, with D perhaps TRBD1 (5 bases). DNA for the CDR3: TGTGCCACCCTGCGAGGGGAGGTGACTGAAGCTTTCTTT. It encodes CATLRGEVTEAFF.